The 21 T cell receptor beta chains below come from one sample, sequenced in a study of blood T cell repertoires in COVID-19. Measured with immunoSEQ multiplex PCR; TCRdb has only the in-frame clones, and not every one. The repertoire holds 100,000 to 120,000 clones, roughly 79% seen once, with around a tenth in the top ten. The sample taken for sequencing was peripheral blood. Receptors originate from a woman aged 70-85 years with acute or convalescent COVID-19.

This chain connects TRBV19 to TRBJ1-1, with a tentative D call TRBD1 (5 bases). Germline V gene lookup returns CDR1 LNHDA and CDR2 SQIVND (reference sequence). Trimming took 4 bases from V and 1 from J, leaving 7 bases between them. The CDR3 sequence is 13 residues long. Written as DNA, the CDR3 is TGTGCCAGTAGTACCGGACAGAACACTGAAGCTTTCTTT. It encodes CASSTGQNTEAFF.

The CDR3 nucleotides are TGTGCCAGCAGTTATGGCAGGGGGTTTAGTCCTGGAAACACCATATATTTT. Protein sequence: CASSYGRGFSPGNTIYF. The gene calls are TRBV28 and TRBJ1-3; 7 bases are a match to TRBD1. The CDR3 is made up of 17 amino acids. The V gene end was trimmed by 4 bases and the J gene end by 2 bases; junction bases not matched to a gene: 11. Germline-derived CDR1 and CDR2 are MDHEN and SYDVKM.

The chain joins TRBV9 to TRBJ2-1; 12 bases map to TRBD2. CDR1 and CDR2 (germline): SGDLS, YYNGEE. The length of the CDR3 is 16 residues. Losses at the gene ends were 3 bases for V and 5 bases for J; bases not matched to a gene: 6. The CDR3 spells CASSALLAGGDNEQFF. CDR3 nucleotides: TGTGCCAGCAGCGCCCTACTAGCGGGAGGAGACAATGAGCAGTTCTTC.

V and J are TRBV28 and TRBJ2-7; TRBD1 agrees at 7 bases. Germline V gene sequence: CDR1 MDHEN, CDR2 SYDVKM. This CDR3 is 14 amino acids long. V gave up 2 bases and J gave up 7 bases; unmatched junction bases: 8. The CDR3 DNA is TGTGCCAGCAGTTTACAGACAGGGCCGGGTGAGCAGTACTTC. Encoded protein: CASSLQTGPGEQYF.

J is TRBJ2-7 and V is TRBV6-2 or TRBV6-3; tentatively, D is TRBD2 (6 bases). Looked up from germline, CDR1 is MNHEY and CDR2 is SVGEGT. Between the trimmed V and J ends, which lost 2 bases and 3 bases, there was a span of 8 bases. The length of the CDR3 is 13 residues. The CDR3 region is CASSYGGVYEQYF. CDR3 nucleotides: TGTGCCAGCAGTTACGGCGGGGTCTACGAGCAGTACTTC.

This sequence joins TRBV4-3 and TRBJ1-6, with a weak D call TRBD1 (6 bases). Trimming left V 1 base short and J 7 bases short, with 17 bases between. This CDR3 region has 17 residues. Germline V gives CDR1 LGHNA, CDR2 YSLEER. In DNA form, the CDR3 reads TGCGCCAGCAGCCAAGTTGGGAGGGGGGTAATGAATTCACCCCTCCACTTT. This gives the protein CASSQVGRGVMNSPLHF.

This sequence joins TRBV4-3 and TRBJ2-7; TRBD1 is a possible D gene (6 bases). Germline assignment: CDR1 LGHNA and CDR2 YSLEER. Trimming pared 4 bases from V and 4 bases from J, leaving 11 bases between. This CDR3 has 13 amino acids. The CDR3 protein is CASSLLRGYEQYF. CDR3 bases: TGCGCCAGCAGCCTACTCAGGGGTTACGAGCAGTACTTC.

This clone appeared a single time. V and J are TRBV29-1 and TRBJ2-5, with 11 positions matching TRBD2. J gave up 3 bases and V 8 bases, and 2 bases lay outside the gene matches. CDR1 is SQVTM and CDR2 is ANQGSEA in the germline V gene. CDR3 length: 12 residues. The CDR3 nucleotides are TGCAGCCAGGGACTAGCGGAAGAGACCCAGTACTTC. This translates into CSQGLAEETQYF.

J is TRBJ2-1 and V is TRBV9; 7 bases map to TRBD2. The V gene's germline CDR1 is SGDLS and CDR2 YYNGEE. This CDR3 contains 15 residues. V trimming: 3 bases; J trimming: 7 bases; junction bases outside the gene matches: 10. The CDR3, as DNA: TGTGCCAGCAGCGCCTCTGCGGGGGTTCCTAATGAGCAGTTCTTC. It encodes CASSASAGVPNEQFF.

The gene calls are TRBV30 and TRBJ2-7, with D perhaps TRBD1 (6 bases). V was shortened by 2 bases and J by 1 base, with 12 bases between the two germline ends. This CDR3 contains 14 residues. Germline CDR1 and CDR2: GTSNPN and SVGIG (reference sequence). In DNA form, the CDR3 reads TGTGCCTGGAGTCCCGGGACAAATTCCTACGAGCAGTACTTC. Translation: CAWSPGTNSYEQYF.

The genes are TRBV6-6 and TRBJ2-7; 13 bases are shared with TRBD2. There are 16 residues in the CDR3. CDR1 and CDR2 from the germline V gene are MNHNY and SVGAGI (reference sequence). V lost 2 bases and J lost 6; bases outside the gene matches: 7. The CDR3 protein is CASSYPGLAGDSEQYF. CDR3 DNA sequence: TGTGCCAGCAGTTACCCCGGACTAGCGGGAGACTCCGAGCAGTACTTC.

The chain links TRBV15 to TRBJ2-2, with a weak D call TRBD1 (6 bases). V was pared by 5 bases and J by 1 base, with 8 bases between. Germline assignment: CDR1 LNHNV and CDR2 YYDKDF (reference sequence). This CDR3 contains 14 residues. The CDR3 nucleotides read TGTGCCACCAGCCGGGACATGAACACCGGGGAGCTGTTTTTT. It is translated as CATSRDMNTGELFF. Using reference TRBV15 and TRBJ2-2 for the parts outside the CDR3, the full variable domain is DAMVIQNPRYQVTQFGKPVTLSCSQTLNHNVMYWYQQKSSQAPKLLFHYYDKDFNNEADTPDNFQSRRPNTSFCFLDIRSPGLGDTAMYLCATSRDMNTGELFFGEGSRLTVL.

The chain carries TRBV7-6 and TRBJ2-1, with a possible D match to TRBD1 (6 bases). Deletions cut 5 bases from V and 8 bases from J, with 10 bases between. Germline V gene lookup returns CDR1 SGHVS and CDR2 FNYEAQ. CDR3 size: 12 residues. The CDR3 coding sequence is TGTGCCAGCAGCCTCAACAGGGATGAGCAGTTCTTC. It yields the protein CASSLNRDEQFF.

This chain joins TRBV28 and TRBJ2-7; 9 bases are shared with TRBD1. After removal of 6 bases from V and 4 bases from J, the junction contained 16 bases not matched to a gene. The CDR3 runs 17 residues. Germline V CDR1 and CDR2: MDHEN, SYDVKM. DNA for the CDR3: TGTGCCAGCAGAAAAACTTACGGATATGACAGGGGGTACGAGCAGTACTTC. This encodes CASRKTYGYDRGYEQYF.

The rearrangement links TRBV4-3 to TRBJ2-7; D call uncertain. Trimming took off 1 base at V and 1 base at J, with 8 bases between the two ends. Germline CDR1 and CDR2: LGHNA and YSLEER. The CDR3 runs 14 residues. Written as DNA, the CDR3 is TGCGCCAGCAGCCAAGTACGTCAGTCCTACGAGCAGTACTTC. Its translation: CASSQVRQSYEQYF.

Comment on this clone: The sample carries other DNA sequences with the same CDR3. V usage is TRBV4-1 and J usage is TRBJ1-2; TRBD1 agrees at 7 bases. CDR3 length: 14 residues. The germline V gene encodes CDR1 MGHRA and CDR2 YSYEKL. The junction had 8 bases not matched to a gene; V was cut back by 3 bases and J by 7 bases. The CDR3 bases are TGCGCCAGCAGCCAGGACGACAGGGCGGGTGGCTACACCTTC. Its translation is CASSQDDRAGGYTF.

The chain combines TRBV5-1 with TRBJ2-2; D remains ambiguous. V was clipped by 0 bases and J by 2 bases, with 8 bases between them. In germline, CDR1 is SGHRS, CDR2 YFSETQ. The CDR3 is 15 residues long. The CDR3 DNA is TGCGCCAGCAGCTTGGACCCGGTTAACACCGGGGAGCTGTTTTTT. Translation: CASSLDPVNTGELFF.

V usage is TRBV4-2 and J usage is TRBJ2-5, with D maybe TRBD2 (6 bases). Germline V gives CDR1 LGHNA, CDR2 YNFKEQ. The CDR3 loop spans 15 amino acids. The germline V and J ends were trimmed by 4 bases and 5 bases, with 17 bases remaining between them. Here the CDR3 DNA reads TGTGCCAGCAGCCCTACCCGACTAGTGGGCGAGACCCAGTACTTC. Its translation: CASSPTRLVGETQYF.

This chain uses TRBV27 with TRBJ2-1; TRBD2 agrees at 7 bases. J gave up 5 bases and V 7 bases, and 11 bases lay outside the gene matches. The germline gives CDR1 MNHEY, CDR2 SMNVEV (reference sequence). This CDR3 comprises 15 residues. The CDR3 loop reads CASTPWEGRDNEQFF. DNA of the CDR3: TGTGCCAGCACTCCGTGGGAGGGGCGCGACAATGAGCAGTTCTTC.

The CDR3 bases are TGTGCCAGCAGTTACTCAGCGGGCACTGAAGCTTTCTTT. The encoded protein is CASSYSAGTEAFF. This chain links TRBV6-5 with TRBJ1-1; no clear D. Deletions cut 0 bases from V and 4 bases from J, with 6 bases between. The CDR3 runs 13 residues. Germline CDR1 reads MNHEY; CDR2 reads SVGAGI.

This clone has more than one count but fewer than ten. The rearrangement joins TRBV4-3 to TRBJ1-5; D gene ambiguous. Germline-derived CDR1 and CDR2 are LGHNA and YSLEER. The CDR3 totals 13 residues. The V and J ends lost 0 bases and 7 bases respectively, with 7 bases between them. CDR3 amino acids: CASSQDLWQPQHF. DNA of the CDR3: TGCGCCAGCAGCCAAGATCTATGGCAGCCCCAGCATTTT.